Included here is one TCR beta chain sequence, with context. Only in-frame clones appear in the TCRdb table, and some are missing; sequencing was by immunoSEQ multiplex PCR. The table shows about 35,000 clones, with about 81% occurring only once. Rectal tissue came from one to two pinch biopsies taken at colonoscopy. The sample originates from a study of pediatric ulcerative colitis. CDR1 SGHTS and CDR2 YDEGEE come from the germline V gene. This CDR3 has 14 amino acids. V lost 2 bases to trimming and J lost 9 bases; unmatched junction nucleotides: 5. Source material: gut tissue. This chain connects TRBV5-8 to TRBJ1-6; 7 bases fit TRBD1. The source is a boy younger than 18 with mild ulcerative colitis. The CDR3 here is CASSFPQGFSPLHF. In DNA form, the CDR3 reads TGTGCCAGCAGCTTTCCACAGGGGTTTTCACCCCTCCACTTT.